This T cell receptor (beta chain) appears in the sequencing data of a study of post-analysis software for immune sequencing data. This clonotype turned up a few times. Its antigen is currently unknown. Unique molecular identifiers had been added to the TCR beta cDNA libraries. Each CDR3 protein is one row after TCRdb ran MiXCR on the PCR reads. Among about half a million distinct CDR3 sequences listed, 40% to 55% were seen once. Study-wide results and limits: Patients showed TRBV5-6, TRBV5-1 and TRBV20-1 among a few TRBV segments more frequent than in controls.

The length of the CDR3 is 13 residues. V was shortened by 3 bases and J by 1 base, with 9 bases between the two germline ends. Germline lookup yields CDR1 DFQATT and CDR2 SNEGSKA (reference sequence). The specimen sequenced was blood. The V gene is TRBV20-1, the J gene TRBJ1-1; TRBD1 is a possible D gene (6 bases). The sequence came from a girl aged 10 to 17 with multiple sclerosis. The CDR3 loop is CSASGTQNTEAFF. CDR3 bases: TGCAGTGCTAGTGGGACACAGAACACTGAAGCTTTCTTT.